A selection of T cell receptor beta chains follows, all from one sample in a study of control samples from healthy donors and cancer patients. The assay was immunoSEQ multiplex PCR, and TCRdb's table has in-frame clones only and misses some. Here the sample spans 51,000 or so clones, approximately 80% being singletons. The specimen sequenced was blood. The receptors come from a man between 70 and 80 years old in good health. Each CDR3 is given with its conserved first and last residue. Each record gives: V gene, CDR3 length, D gene, J gene, clone size, CDR3 DNA, CDR3 protein. The D gene is left open where the match is weak. Expanded clones get a size class; other rows say once, few or many, or leave the size out.

>TRBV28|14|-|TRBJ1-2|-
TGTGCCAGCAGTTTACTTACAGGGTTCTATGGCTACACCTTC
CASSLLTGFYGYTF
>TRBV11-3|13|-|TRBJ1-1|-
TGTGCCAGCAGCTTAGTTTCTAACACTGAAGCTTTCTTT
CASSLVSNTEAFF
>TRBV27|16|TRBD1|TRBJ2-3|-
TGTGCCAGCAGTTTGGTAATGACAGGGGGCGCAGATACGCAGTATTTT
CASSLVMTGGADTQYF
>TRBV4-1|12|-|TRBJ1-2|-
TGCGCCAGCAGCCAAGGGGCCTATGGCTACACCTTC
CASSQGAYGYTF
>TRBV11-1|15|-|TRBJ1-4|-
TGTGCCAGCAGCTCCCTTCAGGGTGGCGGCGAAAAACTGTTTTTT
CASSSLQGGGEKLFF
>TRBV2|15|-|TRBJ2-5|-
TGTGCCAGCAGACGAGCCGGGACCCGGAGAGAGACCCAGTACTTC
CASRRAGTRRETQYF
>TRBV30|12|-|TRBJ2-7|-
TGTGCCTGGAGTCGTGGGGTTTACGAGCAGTACTTC
CAWSRGVYEQYF
>TRBV7-9|15|-|TRBJ1-2|-
TGTGCCAGCAGCCGCGACACAGGTTTTAGCTATGGCTACACCTTC
CASSRDTGFSYGYTF
>TRBV19|14|TRBD1|TRBJ2-2|-
TGTGCCAGCCGGGACAGGGGTAACACCGGGGAGCTGTTTTTT
CASRDRGNTGELFF
>TRBV7-2|13|-|TRBJ2-7|-
TGTGCCAGCAGCTTCGTACCTACCGACGAGCAGTACTTC
CASSFVPTDEQYF
>TRBV5-5|15|TRBD1|TRBJ1-5|few
TGTGCCAGCAGCTGGGGACAGATTAGCAATCAGCCCCAGCATTTT
CASSWGQISNQPQHF
>TRBV7-6|14|-|TRBJ2-3|-
TGTGCCAGCAGCCGACAGATAGAGGCAGATACGCAGTATTTT
CASSRQIEADTQYF
>TRBV5-6|14|-|TRBJ1-4|-
TGTGCCAGCAGCCGAGACAGGCTCAATGAAAAACTGTTTTTT
CASSRDRLNEKLFF
>TRBV4-1|15|TRBD1|TRBJ1-1|-
TGCGCCAGCAGCCAATGGACAGGGCCGAACACTGAAGCTTTCTTT
CASSQWTGPNTEAFF
>TRBV29-1|13|-|TRBJ1-1|-
TGCAGCGTTGTTCCTCTAAGGGACACTGAAGCTTTCTTT
CSVVPLRDTEAFF
>TRBV30|14|TRBD2|TRBJ2-2|-
TGTGCCTGGCTTCGATTAGCGGGGACCGGGGAGCTGTTTTTT
CAWLRLAGTGELFF
>TRBV7-9|13|-|TRBJ1-1|-
TGTGCCAGCGGAGGCCTTAAGAACACTGAAGCTTTCTTT
CASGGLKNTEAFF
>TRBV5-1|14|-|TRBJ2-5|-
TGCGCCAGCAGCTTGGACGGCTATAGAGAGACCCAGTACTTC
CASSLDGYRETQYF
>TRBV5-8|15|TRBD1|TRBJ1-5|-
TGTGCCAGCAGCCCCAGGGGGGGTAGCAATCAGCCCCAGCATTTT
CASSPRGGSNQPQHF
>TRBV9|15|TRBD1|TRBJ2-7|-
TGTGCCAGCAGCGCACCGGGACAGGGTCCCTACGAGCAGTACTTC
CASSAPGQGPYEQYF
>TRBV27|11|-|TRBJ1-1|few
TGTGCCAGTCGCTTCGCGGGGGAAGCTTTCTTT
CASRFAGEAFF
>TRBV6-5|14|TRBD1|TRBJ2-7|-
TGTGCCAGCAGCCTCCGGGACAGCTCCTACGAGCAGTACTTC
CASSLRDSSYEQYF
>TRBV11-2|14|-|TRBJ1-1|-
TGTGCCAGCAGCTTTTCGGGGGTGGACACTGAAGCTTTCTTT
CASSFSGVDTEAFF
>TRBV9|14|TRBD2|TRBJ2-2|few
TGTGCCAGCAGCGCCAGGACTAGCCCCGGGGAGCTGTTTTTT
CASSARTSPGELFF
>TRBV28|15|-|TRBJ1-1|-
TGTGCCAGCAGTTTCGGCTGGGCCCTGAACACTGAAGCTTTCTTT
CASSFGWALNTEAFF
>TRBV30|15|-|TRBJ1-6|-
TGTGCCTGGAGTGTGGCAGGGAAGTCTAATTCACCCCTCCACTTT
CAWSVAGKSNSPLHF
>TRBV15|16|-|TRBJ2-2|-
TGTGCCACCAGCGGGCGGGGCAGACTAAACACCGGGGAGCTGTTTTTT
CATSGRGRLNTGELFF
>TRBV5-1|16|TRBD1|TRBJ1-3|-
TGCGCCAGCAGCTTGGGGGACAGGCCTTCTGGAAACACCATATATTTT
CASSLGDRPSGNTIYF
>TRBV15|14|-|TRBJ2-7|-
TGTGCCACCAGCAGAGATCCGGAGGCATACGAGCAGTACTTC
CATSRDPEAYEQYF
>TRBV24-1|15|-|TRBJ2-1|once
TGTGCCACCGCGTCGTCGGGACGGAATTACAATGAGCAGTTCTTC
CATASSGRNYNEQFF
>TRBV6-2/TRBV6-3|16|TRBD1|TRBJ2-1|once
TGTGCCAGCAGTAAGTATACCGGGACAGGCAACAATGAGCAGTTCTTC
CASSKYTGTGNNEQFF
>TRBV7-2|14|-|TRBJ1-6|-
TGTGCCAGCAGCTTGGGACCTTTCGGTTCACCCCTCCACTTT
CASSLGPFGSPLHF
>TRBV25-1|13|-|TRBJ2-7|-
TGTGCCAGCAGTGAATCCTGGTCCTACGAGCAGTACTTC
CASSESWSYEQYF
>TRBV13|15|-|TRBJ2-7|few
TGTGCCAGCAGCCTCTATAAAGCCGGGTACTACGAGCAGTACTTC
CASSLYKAGYYEQYF
>TRBV5-1|14|-|TRBJ2-2|-
TGCGCCAGCAGCTTGTTGCCTACGGCCGAGGAGCTGTTTTTT
CASSLLPTAEELFF
>TRBV11-3|15|-|TRBJ2-1|few
TGTGCCAGCAGCTCGCCTTTTAGCTCCTACAATGAGCAGTTCTTC
CASSSPFSSYNEQFF
>TRBV6-5|15|-|TRBJ1-1|-
TGTGCCAGCAGTTACTCCGGCTGGGGAGACACTGAAGCTTTCTTT
CASSYSGWGDTEAFF
>TRBV11-1|15|TRBD1|TRBJ2-5|-
TGTGCCAGCAGCTCAGTACAGGGGGCAGGGGAGACCCAGTACTTC
CASSSVQGAGETQYF
>TRBV14|13|-|TRBJ1-4|-
TGTGCCAGCAGCCAGGGGGGGACTGAAAAACTGTTTTTT
CASSQGGTEKLFF
>TRBV30|12|-|TRBJ2-5|-
TGTGCCTGGGGACGAGCGAGGGAGACCCAGTACTTC
CAWGRARETQYF
>TRBV4-1|14|-|TRBJ1-4|few
TGCGCCAGCAGCCACCCCGTTCAGGGTCAAAAACTGTTTTTT
CASSHPVQGQKLFF
>TRBV7-9|17|TRBD1|TRBJ1-1|-
TGTGCCAGCAGCCCCCGACAGGGGGCGCGTAGGGACACTGAAGCTTTCTTT
CASSPRQGARRDTEAFF
>TRBV24-1|15|TRBD1|TRBJ2-2|once
TGTGCCACCCGGAGGACAGGTGATAACACCGGGGAGCTGTTTTTT
CATRRTGDNTGELFF
>TRBV3-1/TRBV3-2|13|-|TRBJ1-4|-
TGTGCCAGCAGCCAATTTTTGGGTGAAAAACTGTTTTTT
CASSQFLGEKLFF
>TRBV6-5|13|TRBD1|TRBJ2-5|-
TGTGCCATTACTGGACAGGGTAGAGAGACCCAGTACTTC
CAITGQGRETQYF
>TRBV10-3|14|-|TRBJ1-1|-
TGTGCCATCAGCGTCACGGGGGGGGACACTGAAGCTTTCTTT
CAISVTGGDTEAFF
>TRBV5-1|15|-|TRBJ1-5|-
TGCGCCAGCAGCTTGGCCGGGATTAGCAATCAGCCCCAGCATTTT
CASSLAGISNQPQHF